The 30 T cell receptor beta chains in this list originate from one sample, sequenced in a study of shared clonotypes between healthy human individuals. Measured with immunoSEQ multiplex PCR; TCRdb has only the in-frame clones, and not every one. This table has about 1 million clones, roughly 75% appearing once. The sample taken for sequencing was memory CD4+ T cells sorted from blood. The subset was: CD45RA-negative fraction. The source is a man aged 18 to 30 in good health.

CDR3 loop: CASSSSGIGDTQYF. The CDR3 region has the DNA TGTGCCAGCAGCTCTAGCGGGATCGGAGATACGCAGTATTTT. The V gene is TRBV9, the J gene TRBJ2-3, with 9 bases identical to TRBD2. V lost 4 bases and J lost 5; bases outside the gene matches: 5. This CDR3 comprises 14 residues. CDR1 SGDLS and CDR2 YYNGEE come from the germline V gene.

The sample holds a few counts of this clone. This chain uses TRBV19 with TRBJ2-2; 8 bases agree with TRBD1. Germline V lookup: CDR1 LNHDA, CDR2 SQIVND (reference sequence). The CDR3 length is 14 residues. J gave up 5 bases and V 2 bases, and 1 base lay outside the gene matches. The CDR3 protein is CASSITGGTGELFF. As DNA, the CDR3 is TGTGCCAGTAGTATAACAGGGGGGACCGGGGAGCTGTTTTTT.

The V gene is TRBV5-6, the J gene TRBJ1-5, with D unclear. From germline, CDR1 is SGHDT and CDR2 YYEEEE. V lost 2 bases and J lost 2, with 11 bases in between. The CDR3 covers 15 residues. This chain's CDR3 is CASSLSGRGNQPQHF. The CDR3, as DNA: TGTGCCAGCAGCTTATCGGGGAGAGGCAATCAGCCCCAGCATTTT.

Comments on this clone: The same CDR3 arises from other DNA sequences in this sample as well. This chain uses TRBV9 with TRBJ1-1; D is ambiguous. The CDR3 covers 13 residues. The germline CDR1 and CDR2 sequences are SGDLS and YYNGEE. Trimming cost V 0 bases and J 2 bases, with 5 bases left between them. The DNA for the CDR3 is TGTGCCAGCAGCGTAGAAGGTAACACTGAAGCTTTCTTT. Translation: CASSVEGNTEAFF.

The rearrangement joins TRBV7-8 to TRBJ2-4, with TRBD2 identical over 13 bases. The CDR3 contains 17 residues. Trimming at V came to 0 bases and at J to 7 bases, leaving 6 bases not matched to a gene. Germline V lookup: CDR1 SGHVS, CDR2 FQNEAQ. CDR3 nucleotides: TGTGCCAGCAGCTTAGCGTCCCCGGGACTAGCGGGGAACATTCAGTACTTC. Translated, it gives CASSLASPGLAGNIQYF.

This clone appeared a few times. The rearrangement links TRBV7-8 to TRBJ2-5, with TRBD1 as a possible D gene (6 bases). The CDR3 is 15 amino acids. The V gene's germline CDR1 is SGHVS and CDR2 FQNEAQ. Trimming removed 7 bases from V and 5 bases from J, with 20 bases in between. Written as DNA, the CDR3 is TGTGCCAGCACCGAGGCAGGGGTCCGCGGGGAGACCCAGTACTTC. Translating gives CASTEAGVRGETQYF.

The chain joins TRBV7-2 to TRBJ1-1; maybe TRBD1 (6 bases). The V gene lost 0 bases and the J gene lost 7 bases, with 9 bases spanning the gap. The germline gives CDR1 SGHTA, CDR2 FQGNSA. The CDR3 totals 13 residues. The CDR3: CASSLAQGNEAFF. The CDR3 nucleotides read TGTGCCAGCAGCTTAGCCCAGGGGAATGAAGCTTTCTTT.

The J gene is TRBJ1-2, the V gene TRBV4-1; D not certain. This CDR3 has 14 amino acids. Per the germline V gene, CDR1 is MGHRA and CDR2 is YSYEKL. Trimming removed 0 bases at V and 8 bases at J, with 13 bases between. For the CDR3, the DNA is TGCGCCAGCAGCCAAGATCGTGGACCGAGGGGCTACACCTTC. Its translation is CASSQDRGPRGYTF.

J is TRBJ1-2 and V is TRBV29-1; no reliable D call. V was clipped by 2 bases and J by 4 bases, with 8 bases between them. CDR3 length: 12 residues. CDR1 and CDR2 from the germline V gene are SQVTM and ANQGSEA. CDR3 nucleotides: TGCAGCGTTGAAAAGGGTGGCTATGGCTACACCTTC. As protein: CSVEKGGYGYTF.

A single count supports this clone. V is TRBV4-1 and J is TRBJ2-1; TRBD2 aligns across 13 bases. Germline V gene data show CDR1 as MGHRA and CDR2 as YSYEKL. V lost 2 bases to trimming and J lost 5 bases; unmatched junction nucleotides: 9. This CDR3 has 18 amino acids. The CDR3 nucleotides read TGCGCCAGCAGCCAAACACTTCCGGGACTAGCGGGGAACAATGAGCAGTTCTTC. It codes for CASSQTLPGLAGNNEQFF.

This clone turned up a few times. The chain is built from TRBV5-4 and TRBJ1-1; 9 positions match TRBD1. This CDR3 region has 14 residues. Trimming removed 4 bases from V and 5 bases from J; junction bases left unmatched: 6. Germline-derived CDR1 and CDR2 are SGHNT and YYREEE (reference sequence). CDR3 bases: TGTGCCAGCAGCCCAAGGACAGGGGAGACTGAAGCTTTCTTT. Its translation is CASSPRTGETEAFF.

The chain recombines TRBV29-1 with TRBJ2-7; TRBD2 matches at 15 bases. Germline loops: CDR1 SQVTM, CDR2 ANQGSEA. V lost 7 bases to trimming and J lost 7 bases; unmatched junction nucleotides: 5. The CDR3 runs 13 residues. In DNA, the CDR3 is TGCAGCGCCGGACTAGCGGGAGGGCGGGAGCAGTACTTC. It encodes CSAGLAGGREQYF.

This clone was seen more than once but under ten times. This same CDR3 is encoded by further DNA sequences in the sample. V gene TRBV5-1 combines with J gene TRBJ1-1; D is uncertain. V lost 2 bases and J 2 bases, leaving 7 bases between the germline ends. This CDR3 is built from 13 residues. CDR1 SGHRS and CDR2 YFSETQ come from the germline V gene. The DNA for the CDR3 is TGCGCCAGCAGCTTCTCGGCTAACACTGAAGCTTTCTTT. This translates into CASSFSANTEAFF.

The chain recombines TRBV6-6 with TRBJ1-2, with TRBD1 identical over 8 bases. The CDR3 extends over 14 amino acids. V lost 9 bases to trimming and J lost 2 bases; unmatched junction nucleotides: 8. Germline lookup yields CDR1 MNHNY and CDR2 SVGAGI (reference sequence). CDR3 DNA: TGTGCCAGTACGAAGGGACAGGAGAACTATGGCTACACCTTC. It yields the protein CASTKGQENYGYTF.

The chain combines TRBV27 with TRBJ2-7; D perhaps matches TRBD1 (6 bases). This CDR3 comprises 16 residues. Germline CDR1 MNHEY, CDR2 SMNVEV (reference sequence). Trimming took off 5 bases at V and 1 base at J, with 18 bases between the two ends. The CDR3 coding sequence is TGTGCCAGCAGTCGCAAAACACAGGGATTTTCCTACGAGCAGTACTTC. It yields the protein CASSRKTQGFSYEQYF.

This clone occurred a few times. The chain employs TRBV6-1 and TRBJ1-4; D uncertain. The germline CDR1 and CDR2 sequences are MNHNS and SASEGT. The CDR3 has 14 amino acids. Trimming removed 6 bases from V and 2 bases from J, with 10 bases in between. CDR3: CASSNVWTNEKLFF. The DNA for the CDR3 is TGTGCCAGCAGCAATGTATGGACTAATGAAAAACTGTTTTTT.

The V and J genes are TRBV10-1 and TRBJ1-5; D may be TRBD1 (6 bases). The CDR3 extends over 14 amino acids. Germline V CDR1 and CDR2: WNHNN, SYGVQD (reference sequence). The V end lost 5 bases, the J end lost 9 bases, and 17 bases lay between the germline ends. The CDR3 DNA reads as TGCGCCAGCAGTAATAACAGGGACCGAGGGCCCCAGCATTTT. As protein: CASSNNRDRGPQHF.

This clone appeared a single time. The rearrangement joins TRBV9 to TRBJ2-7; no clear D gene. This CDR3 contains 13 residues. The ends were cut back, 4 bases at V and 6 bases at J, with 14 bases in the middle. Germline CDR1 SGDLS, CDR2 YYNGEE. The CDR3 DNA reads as TGTGCCAGCAGCACGGGTCTGCTTGGCGAGCAGTACTTC. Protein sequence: CASSTGLLGEQYF.

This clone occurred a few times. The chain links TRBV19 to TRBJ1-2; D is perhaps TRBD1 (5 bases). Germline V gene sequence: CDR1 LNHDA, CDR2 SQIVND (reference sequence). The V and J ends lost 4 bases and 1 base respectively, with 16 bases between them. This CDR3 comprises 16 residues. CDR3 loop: CASSTSYGGFNYGYTF. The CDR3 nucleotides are TGTGCCAGTAGTACCAGCTACGGGGGATTTAACTATGGCTACACCTTC.

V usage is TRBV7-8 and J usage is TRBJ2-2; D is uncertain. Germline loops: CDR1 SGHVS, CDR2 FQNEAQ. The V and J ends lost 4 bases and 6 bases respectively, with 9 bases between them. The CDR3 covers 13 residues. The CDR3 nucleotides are TGTGCCAGCAGCTCCATACAGTCCGGGGAGCTGTTTTTT. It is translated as CASSSIQSGELFF.

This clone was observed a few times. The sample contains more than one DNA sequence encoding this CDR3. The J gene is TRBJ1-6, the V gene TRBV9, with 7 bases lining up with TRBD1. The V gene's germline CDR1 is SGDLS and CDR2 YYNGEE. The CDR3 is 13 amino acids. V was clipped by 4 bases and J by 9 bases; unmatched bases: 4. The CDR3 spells CASSPGGRSPLHF. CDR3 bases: TGTGCCAGCAGCCCAGGGGGTCGTTCACCCCTCCACTTT. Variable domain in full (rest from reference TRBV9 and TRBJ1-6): DSGVTQTPKHLITATGQRVTLRCSPRSGDLSVYWYQQSLDQGLQFLIQYYNGEERAKGNILERFSAQQFPDLHSELNLSSLELGDSALYFCASSPGGRSPLHFGNGTRLTVT.

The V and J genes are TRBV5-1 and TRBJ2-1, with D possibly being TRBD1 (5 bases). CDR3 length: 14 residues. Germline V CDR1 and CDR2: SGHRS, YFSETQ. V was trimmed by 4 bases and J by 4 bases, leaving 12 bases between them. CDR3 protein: CASSPQTEYNEQFF. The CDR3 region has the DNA TGCGCCAGCAGCCCCCAGACAGAGTACAATGAGCAGTTCTTC.

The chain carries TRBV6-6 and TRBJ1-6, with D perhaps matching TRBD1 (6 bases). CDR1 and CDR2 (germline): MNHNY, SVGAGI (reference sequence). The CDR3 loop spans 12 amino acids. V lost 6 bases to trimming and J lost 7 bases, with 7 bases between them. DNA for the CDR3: TGTGCCAGCAGCGGACAGAATTCACCCCTCCACTTT. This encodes CASSGQNSPLHF.

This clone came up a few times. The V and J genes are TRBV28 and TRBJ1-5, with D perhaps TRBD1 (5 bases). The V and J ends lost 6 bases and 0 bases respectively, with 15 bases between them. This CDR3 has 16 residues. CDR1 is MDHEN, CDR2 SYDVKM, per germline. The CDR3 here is CASSPGGAASNQPQHF. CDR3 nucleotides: TGTGCCAGCAGCCCGGGCGGGGCCGCTAGCAATCAGCCCCAGCATTTT. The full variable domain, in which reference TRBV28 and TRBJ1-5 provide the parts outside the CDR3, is DVKVTQSSRYLVKRTGEKVFLECVQDMDHENMFWYRQDPGLGLRLIYFSYDVKMKEKGDIPEGYSVSREKKERFSLILESASTNQTSMYLCASSPGGAASNQPQHFGDGTRLSIL.

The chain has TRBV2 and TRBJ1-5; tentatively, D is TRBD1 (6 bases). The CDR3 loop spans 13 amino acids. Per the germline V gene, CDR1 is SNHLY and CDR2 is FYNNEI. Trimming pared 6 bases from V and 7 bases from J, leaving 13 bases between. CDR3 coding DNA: TGTGCCAGCAGCGTGATCCAGGGGCAGCCCCAGCATTTT. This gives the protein CASSVIQGQPQHF.

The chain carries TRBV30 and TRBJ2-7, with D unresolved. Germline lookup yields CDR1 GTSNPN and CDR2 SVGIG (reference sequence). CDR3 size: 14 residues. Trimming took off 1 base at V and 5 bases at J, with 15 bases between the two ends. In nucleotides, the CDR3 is TGTGCCTGGAGTGGGGGTAGCAGGAGACACGAGCAGTACTTC. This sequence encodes CAWSGGSRRHEQYF. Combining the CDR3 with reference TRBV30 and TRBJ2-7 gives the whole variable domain SQTIHQWPATLVQPVGSPLSLECTVEGTSNPNLYWYRQAAGRGLQLLFYSVGIGQISSEVPQNLSASRPQDRQFILSSKKLLLSDSGFYLCAWSGGSRRHEQYFGPGTRLTVT.

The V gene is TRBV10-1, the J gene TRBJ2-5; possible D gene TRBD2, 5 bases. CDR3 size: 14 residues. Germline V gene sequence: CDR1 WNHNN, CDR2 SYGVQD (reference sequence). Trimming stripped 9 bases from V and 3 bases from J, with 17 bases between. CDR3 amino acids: CASKKEELEETQYF. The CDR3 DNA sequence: TGCGCCAGTAAAAAGGAGGAATTAGAAGAGACCCAGTACTTC.

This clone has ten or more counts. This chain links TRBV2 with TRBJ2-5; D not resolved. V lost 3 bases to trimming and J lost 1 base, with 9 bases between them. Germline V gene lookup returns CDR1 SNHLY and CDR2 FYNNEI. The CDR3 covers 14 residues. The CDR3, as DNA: TGTGCCAGCAGTGACTCGAGCGTCCAAGAGACCCAGTACTTC. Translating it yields CASSDSSVQETQYF.

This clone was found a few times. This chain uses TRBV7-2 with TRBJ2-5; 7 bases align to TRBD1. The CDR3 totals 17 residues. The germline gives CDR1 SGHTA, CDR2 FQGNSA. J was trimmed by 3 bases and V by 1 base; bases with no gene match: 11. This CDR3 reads CASSLVISSTGKETQYF. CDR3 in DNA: TGTGCCAGCAGCTTAGTAATTTCCTCGACAGGGAAAGAGACCCAGTACTTC. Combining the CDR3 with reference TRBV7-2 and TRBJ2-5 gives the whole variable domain GAGVSQSPSNKVTEKGKDVELRCDPISGHTALYWYRQSLGQGLEFLIYFQGNSAPDKSGLPSDRFSAERTGGSVSTLTIQRTQQEDSAVYLCASSLVISSTGKETQYFGPGTRLLVL.

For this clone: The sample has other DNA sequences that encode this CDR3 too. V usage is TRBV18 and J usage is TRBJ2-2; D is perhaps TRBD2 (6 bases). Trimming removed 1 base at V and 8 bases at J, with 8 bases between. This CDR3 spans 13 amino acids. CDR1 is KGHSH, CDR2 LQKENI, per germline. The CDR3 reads CASSPQGTGELFF. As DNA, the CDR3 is TGTGCCAGCTCACCACAGGGGACTGGGGAGCTGTTTTTT.